This TCR beta chain was recovered during a study of cytomegalovirus exposure and HLA in healthy donors. Study-wide results and limits: A later analysis reported that several of the most significant clusters appeared to be linked to common viral pathogens, among them Epstein-Barr virus. Later on, analysis showed that most CMV-associated TCR beta chains appeared to be HLA-restricted. In a later analysis, a genetic analysis reported fewer productive-TCR N-insertions in an Asian-associated ancestry cluster than the cohort average.

PCR used 60 Vbeta primers and 13 Jbeta primers. The assay was immunoSEQ multiplex PCR, and TCRdb's table has in-frame clones only and misses some. The repertoire has 150,000 to 200,000 clones, less than 90% of them found once; the top ten carry about 0.26%. Regarding donors, all were healthy bone marrow donors. In the case of this clone: Its antigen is not identified.

Trimming cost V 1 base and J 4 bases, with 14 bases left between them. There are 15 residues in the CDR3. CDR1 is SGHKS, CDR2 YYEKEE, per germline (reference sequence). This clonotype was obtained from a boy between 10 and 17 years old in good health and CMV-seronegative. This chain joins TRBV5-5 and TRBJ2-5, with D unresolved. Sequenced input: PBMCs. The CDR3 DNA follows: TGTGCCAGCAGCTTGAACAGCCCGGCTGGAGAGACCCAGTACTTC. This translates into CASSLNSPAGETQYF.